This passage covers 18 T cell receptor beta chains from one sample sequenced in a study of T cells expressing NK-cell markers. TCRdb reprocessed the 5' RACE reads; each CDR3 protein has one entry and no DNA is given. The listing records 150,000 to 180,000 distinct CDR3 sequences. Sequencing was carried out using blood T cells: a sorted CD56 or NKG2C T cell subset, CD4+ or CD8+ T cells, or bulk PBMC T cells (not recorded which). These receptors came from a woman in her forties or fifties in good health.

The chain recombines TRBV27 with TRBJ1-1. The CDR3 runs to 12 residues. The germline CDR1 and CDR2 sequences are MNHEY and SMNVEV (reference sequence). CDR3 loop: CASKAKRAEAFF.

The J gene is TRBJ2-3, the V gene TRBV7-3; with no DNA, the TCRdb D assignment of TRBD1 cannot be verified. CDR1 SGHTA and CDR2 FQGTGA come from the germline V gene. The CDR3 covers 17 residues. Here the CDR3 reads CASSTKGGTPSPDTQYF.

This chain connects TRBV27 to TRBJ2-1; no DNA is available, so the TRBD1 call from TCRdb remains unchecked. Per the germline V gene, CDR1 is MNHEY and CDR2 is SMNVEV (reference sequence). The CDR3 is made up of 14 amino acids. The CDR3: CASSLKWQGNEQFF.

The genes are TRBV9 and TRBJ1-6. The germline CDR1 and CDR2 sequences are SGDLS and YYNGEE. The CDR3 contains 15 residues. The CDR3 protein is CASSELGTYNSPLHF.

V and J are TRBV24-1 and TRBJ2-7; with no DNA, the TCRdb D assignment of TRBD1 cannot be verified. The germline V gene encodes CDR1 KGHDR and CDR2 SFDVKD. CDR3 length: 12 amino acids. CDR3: CATVTGGHEQYF.

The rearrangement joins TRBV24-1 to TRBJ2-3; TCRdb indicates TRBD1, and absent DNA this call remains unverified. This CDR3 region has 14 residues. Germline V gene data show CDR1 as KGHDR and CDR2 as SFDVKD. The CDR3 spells CATSDLGGEDTQYF.

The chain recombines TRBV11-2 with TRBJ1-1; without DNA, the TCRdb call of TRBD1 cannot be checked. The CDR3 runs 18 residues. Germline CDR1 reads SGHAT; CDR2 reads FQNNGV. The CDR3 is CASTHSPGQGYMNTEAFF.

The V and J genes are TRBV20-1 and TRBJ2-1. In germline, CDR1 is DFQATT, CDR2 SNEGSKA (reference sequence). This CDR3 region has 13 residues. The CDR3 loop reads CSARDVQKNEQFF.

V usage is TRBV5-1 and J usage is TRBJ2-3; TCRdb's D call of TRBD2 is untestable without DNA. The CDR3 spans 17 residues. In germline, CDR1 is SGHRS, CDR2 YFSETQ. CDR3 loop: CASSLGGLAGALVTQYF.

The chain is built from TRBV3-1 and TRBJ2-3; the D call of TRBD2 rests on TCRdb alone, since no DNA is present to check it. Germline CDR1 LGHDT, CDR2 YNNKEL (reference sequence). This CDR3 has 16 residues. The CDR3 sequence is CASSLTSGRAKDTQYF.

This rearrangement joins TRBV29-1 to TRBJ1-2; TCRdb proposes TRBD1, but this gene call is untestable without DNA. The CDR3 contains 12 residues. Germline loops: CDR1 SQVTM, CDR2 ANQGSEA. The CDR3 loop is CSVPPGPYGYTF.

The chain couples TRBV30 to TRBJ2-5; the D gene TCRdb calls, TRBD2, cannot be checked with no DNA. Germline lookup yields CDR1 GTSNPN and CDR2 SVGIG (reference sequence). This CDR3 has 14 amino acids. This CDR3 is CAWSSGRGQETQYF.

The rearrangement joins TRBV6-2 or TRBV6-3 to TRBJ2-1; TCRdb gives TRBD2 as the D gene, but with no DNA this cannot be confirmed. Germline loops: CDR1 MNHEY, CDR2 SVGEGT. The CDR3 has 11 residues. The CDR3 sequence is CASSLGEVQFF.

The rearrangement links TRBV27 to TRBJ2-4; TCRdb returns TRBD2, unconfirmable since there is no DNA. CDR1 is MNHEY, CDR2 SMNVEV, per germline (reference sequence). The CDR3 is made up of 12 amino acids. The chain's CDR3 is CASSLDGLYHYF.

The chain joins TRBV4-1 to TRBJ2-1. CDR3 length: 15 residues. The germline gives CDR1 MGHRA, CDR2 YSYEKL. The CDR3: CASSQDPGPYNEQFF.

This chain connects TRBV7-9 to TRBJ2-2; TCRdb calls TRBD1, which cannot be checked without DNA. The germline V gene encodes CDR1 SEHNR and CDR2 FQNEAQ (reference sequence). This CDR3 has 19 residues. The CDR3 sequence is CASSFLLGEVGADTGELFF.

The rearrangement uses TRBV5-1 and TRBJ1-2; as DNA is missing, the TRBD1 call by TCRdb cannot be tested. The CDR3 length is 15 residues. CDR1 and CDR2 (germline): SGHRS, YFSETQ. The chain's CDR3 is CASSSIPGQGNGYTF.

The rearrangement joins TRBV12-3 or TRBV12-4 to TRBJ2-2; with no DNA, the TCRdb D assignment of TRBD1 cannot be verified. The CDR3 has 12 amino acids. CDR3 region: CASTGHTGELFF.